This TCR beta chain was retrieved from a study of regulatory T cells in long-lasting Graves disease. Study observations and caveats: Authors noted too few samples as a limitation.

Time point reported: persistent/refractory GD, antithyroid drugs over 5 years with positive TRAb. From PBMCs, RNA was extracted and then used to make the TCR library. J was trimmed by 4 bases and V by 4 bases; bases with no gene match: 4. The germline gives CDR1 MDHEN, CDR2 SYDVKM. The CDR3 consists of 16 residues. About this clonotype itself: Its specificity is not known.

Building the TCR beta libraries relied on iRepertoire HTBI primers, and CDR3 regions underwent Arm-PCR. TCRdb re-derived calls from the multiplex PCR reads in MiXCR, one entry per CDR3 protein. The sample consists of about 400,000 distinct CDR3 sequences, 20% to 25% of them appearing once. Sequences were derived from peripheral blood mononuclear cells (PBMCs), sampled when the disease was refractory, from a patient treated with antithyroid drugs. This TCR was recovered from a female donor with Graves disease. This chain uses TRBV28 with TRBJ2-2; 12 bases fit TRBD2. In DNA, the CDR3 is TGTGCCAGCAGTTGGCAACTAGCGGGAGGCACCGGGGAGCTGTTTTTT. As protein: CASSWQLAGGTGELFF.